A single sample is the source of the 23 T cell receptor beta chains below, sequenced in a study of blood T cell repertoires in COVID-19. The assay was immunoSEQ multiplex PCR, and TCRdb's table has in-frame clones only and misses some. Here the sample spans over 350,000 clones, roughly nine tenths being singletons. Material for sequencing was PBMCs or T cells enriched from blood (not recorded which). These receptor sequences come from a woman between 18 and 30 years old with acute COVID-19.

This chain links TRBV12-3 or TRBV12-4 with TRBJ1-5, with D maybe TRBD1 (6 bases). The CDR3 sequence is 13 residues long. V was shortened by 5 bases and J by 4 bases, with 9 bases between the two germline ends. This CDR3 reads CASSPGTNQPQHF. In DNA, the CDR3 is TGTGCCAGCAGTCCCGGGACAAATCAGCCCCAGCATTTT.

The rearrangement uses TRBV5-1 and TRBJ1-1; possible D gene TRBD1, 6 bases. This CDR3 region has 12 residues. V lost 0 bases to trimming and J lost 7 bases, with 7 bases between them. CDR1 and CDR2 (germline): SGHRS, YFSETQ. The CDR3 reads CASSLVGGEAFF. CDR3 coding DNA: TGCGCCAGCAGCTTGGTAGGGGGTGAAGCTTTCTTT.

The DNA for the CDR3 is TGCGCCAGCAGCGCGGCCTACAATGAGCAGTTCTTC. It is translated as CASSAAYNEQFF. The chain recombines TRBV5-1 with TRBJ2-1; the D is unclear. Trimming stripped 4 bases from V and 2 bases from J, with 4 bases between. The CDR3 runs 12 residues. Germline V gene data show CDR1 as SGHRS and CDR2 as YFSETQ.

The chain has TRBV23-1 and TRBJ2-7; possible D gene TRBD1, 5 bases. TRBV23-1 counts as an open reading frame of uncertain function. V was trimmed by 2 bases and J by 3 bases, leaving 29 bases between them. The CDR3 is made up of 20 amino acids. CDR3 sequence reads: CASSQPNLPRFLRQSYEQYF. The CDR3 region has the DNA TGCGCCAGCAGTCAACCAAACCTTCCCCGTTTTCTCCGACAGAGCTACGAGCAGTACTTC.

CDR3 sequence: CAISEWGRLATYNEQFF. The DNA for the CDR3 is TGTGCCATCAGTGAGTGGGGGAGACTAGCGACCTACAATGAGCAGTTCTTC. This rearrangement joins TRBV10-3 to TRBJ2-1, with 8 bases fitting TRBD2. The CDR3 has 17 amino acids. V was pared by 1 base and J by 2 bases, with 7 bases of the junction left unmatched. The germline CDR1 and CDR2 sequences are ENHRY and SYGVKD.

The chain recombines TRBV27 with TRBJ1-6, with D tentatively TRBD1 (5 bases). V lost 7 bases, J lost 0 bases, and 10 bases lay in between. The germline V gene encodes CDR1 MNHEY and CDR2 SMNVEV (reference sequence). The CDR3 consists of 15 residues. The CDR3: CASTRTLSYNSPLHF. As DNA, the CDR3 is TGTGCCAGCACCCGGACACTCTCCTATAATTCACCCCTCCACTTT.

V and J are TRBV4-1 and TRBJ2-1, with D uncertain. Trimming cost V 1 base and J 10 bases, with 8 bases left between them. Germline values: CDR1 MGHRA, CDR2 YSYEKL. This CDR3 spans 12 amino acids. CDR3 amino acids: CASSQGSGEQFF. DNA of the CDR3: TGCGCCAGCAGCCAAGGGTCTGGCGAGCAGTTCTTC.

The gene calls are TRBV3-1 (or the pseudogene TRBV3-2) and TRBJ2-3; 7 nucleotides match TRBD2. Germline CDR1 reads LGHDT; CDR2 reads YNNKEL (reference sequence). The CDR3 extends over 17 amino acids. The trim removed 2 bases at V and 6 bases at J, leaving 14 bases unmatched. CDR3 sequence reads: CASSQYLGLGGVDTQYF. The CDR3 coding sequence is TGTGCCAGCAGCCAATATCTTGGACTAGGCGGAGTGGATACGCAGTATTTT.

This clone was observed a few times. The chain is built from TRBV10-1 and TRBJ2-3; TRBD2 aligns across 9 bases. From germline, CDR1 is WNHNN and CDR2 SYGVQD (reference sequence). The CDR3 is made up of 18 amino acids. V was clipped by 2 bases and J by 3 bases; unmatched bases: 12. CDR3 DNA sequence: TGCGCCAGCAGTGAGGGGTTGCGGCTAGCGGGATCAACAGATACGCAGTATTTT. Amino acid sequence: CASSEGLRLAGSTDTQYF.

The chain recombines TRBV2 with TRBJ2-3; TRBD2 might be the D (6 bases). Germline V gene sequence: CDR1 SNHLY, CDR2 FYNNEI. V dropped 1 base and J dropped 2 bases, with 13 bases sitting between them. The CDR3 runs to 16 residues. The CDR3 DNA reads TGTGCCAGCAGTGAAGACGGGGGAGTTTACACAGATACGCAGTATTTT. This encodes CASSEDGGVYTDTQYF.

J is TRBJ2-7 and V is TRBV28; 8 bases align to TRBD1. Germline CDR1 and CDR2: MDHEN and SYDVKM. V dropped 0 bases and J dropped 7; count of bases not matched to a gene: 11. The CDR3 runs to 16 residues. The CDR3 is CASSLWGQTGEGEQYF. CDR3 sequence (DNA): TGTGCCAGCAGTTTATGGGGTCAGACAGGGGAAGGGGAGCAGTACTTC.

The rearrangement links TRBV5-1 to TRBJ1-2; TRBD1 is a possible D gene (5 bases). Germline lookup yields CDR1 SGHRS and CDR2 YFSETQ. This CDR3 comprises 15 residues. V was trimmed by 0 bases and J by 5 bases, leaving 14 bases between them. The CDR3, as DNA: TGCGCCAGCAGCTTGGAAGGCGGGACGAGATATGGCTACACCTTC. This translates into CASSLEGGTRYGYTF.

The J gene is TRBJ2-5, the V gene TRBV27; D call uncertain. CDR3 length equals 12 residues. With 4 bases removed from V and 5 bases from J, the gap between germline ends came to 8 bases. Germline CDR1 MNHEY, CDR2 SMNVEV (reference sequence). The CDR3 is CASSSATETQYF. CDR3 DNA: TGTGCCAGCAGTTCAGCGACGGAGACCCAGTACTTC.

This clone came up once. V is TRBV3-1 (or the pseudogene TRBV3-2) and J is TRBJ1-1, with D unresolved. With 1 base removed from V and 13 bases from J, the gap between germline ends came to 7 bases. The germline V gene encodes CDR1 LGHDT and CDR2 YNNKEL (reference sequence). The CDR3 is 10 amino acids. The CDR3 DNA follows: TGTGCCAGCAGCCAAGCGTATAGTTTCTTT. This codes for CASSQAYSFF.

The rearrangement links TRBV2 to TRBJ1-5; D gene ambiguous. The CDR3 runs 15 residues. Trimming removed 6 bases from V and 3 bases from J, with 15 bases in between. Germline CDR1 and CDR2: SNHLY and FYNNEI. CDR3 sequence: CASSPITGYNQPQHF. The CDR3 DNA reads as TGTGCCAGCAGCCCTATAACGGGATACAATCAGCCCCAGCATTTT. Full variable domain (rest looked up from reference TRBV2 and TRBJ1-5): EPEVTQTPSHQVTQMGQEVILRCVPISNHLYFYWYRQILGQKVEFLVSFYNNEISEKSEIFDDQFSVERPDGSNFTLKIRSTKLEDSAMYFCASSPITGYNQPQHFGDGTRLSIL.

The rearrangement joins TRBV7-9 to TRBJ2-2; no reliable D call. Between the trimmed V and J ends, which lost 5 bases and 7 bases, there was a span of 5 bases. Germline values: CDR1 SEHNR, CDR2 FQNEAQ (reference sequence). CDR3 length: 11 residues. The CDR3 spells CASSPSGELFF. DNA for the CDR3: TGTGCCAGCAGCCCCAGCGGGGAGCTGTTTTTT. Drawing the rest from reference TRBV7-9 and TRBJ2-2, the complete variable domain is DTGVSQNPRHKITKRGQNVTFRCDPISEHNRLYWYRQTLGQGPEFLTYFQNEAQLEKSRLLSDRFSAERPKGSFSTLEIQRTEQGDSAMYLCASSPSGELFFGEGSRLTVL.

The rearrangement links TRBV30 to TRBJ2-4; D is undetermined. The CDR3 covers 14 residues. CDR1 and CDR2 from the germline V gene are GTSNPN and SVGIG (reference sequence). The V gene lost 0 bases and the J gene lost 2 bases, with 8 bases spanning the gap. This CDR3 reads CAWSVRGSKNIQYF. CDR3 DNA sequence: TGTGCCTGGAGTGTACGAGGTTCCAAAAACATTCAGTACTTC.

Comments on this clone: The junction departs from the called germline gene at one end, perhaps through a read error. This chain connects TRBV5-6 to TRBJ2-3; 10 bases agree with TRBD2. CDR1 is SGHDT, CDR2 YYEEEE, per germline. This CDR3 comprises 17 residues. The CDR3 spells CASRLGASGRSTDTQYF. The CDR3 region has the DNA TGTGCCAGCAGGTTGGGGGCTAGCGGGAGATCCACAGATACGCAGTATTTT.

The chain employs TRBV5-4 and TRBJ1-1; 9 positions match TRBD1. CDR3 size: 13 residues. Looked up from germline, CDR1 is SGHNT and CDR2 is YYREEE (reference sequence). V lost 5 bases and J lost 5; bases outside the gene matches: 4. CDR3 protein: CASRQGAETEAFF. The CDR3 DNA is TGTGCCAGCAGACAGGGGGCGGAAACTGAAGCTTTCTTT.

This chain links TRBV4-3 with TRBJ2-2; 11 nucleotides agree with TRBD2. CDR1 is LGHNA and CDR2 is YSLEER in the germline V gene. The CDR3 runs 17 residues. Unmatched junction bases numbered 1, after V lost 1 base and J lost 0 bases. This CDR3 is CASSQAGLAANTGELFF. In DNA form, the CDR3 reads TGCGCCAGCAGCCAAGCGGGACTAGCGGCGAACACCGGGGAGCTGTTTTTT.

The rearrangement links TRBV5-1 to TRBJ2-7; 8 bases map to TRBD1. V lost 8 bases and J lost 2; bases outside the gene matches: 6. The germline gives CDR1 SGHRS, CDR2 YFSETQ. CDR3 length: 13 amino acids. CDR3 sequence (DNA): TGCGCCAGTGGACAGGGCAACCCCTACGAGCAGTACTTC. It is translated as CASGQGNPYEQYF.

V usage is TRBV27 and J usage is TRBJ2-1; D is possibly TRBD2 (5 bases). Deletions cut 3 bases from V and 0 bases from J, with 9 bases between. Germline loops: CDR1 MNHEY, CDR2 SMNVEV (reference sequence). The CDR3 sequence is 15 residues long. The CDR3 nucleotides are TGTGCCAGCAGTTTCGGGGTCAGCTCCTACAATGAGCAGTTCTTC. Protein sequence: CASSFGVSSYNEQFF.

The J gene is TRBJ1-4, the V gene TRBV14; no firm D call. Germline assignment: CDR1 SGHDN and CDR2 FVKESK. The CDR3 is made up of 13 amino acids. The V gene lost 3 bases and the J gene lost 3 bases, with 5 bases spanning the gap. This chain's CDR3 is CASSQGANEKLFF. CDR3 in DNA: TGTGCCAGCAGCCAGGGAGCTAATGAAAAACTGTTTTTT. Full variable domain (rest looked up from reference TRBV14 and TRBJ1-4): EAGVTQFPSHSVIEKGQTVTLRCDPISGHDNLYWYRRVMGKEIKFLLHFVKESKQDESGMPNNRFLAERTGGTYSTLKVQPAELEDSGVYFCASSQGANEKLFFGSGTQLSVL.